Described below is a single T cell receptor beta chain sequence and its context. Methods used by the authors: The assay estimated nucleated cells by amplifying reference gene primers. TCRdb's table, derived via immunoSEQ multiplex PCR, lists solely in-frame clones and lacks some. Clone size and V and J calls were adopted from that table, with D and trimming inferred from the DNA. The data hold 35,000 to 50,000 clones, with about 82% observed a single time. The data originate from a study of blood T cell repertoires in COVID-19. V gave up 2 bases and J gave up 4 bases, with 8 bases separating them. The CDR3 totals 13 residues. CDR1 and CDR2 from the germline V gene are MNHEY and SMNVEV (reference sequence).

The chain joins TRBV27 to TRBJ1-2, with D possibly TRBD1 on 5 matching bases. The sample comprised peripheral blood. The TCR originated in a man aged 60 to 69 in a cohort sampled during active COVID-19. CDR3 DNA: TGTGCCAGCAGTTTAAACGGGGGCTATGGCTACACCTTC. It encodes CASSLNGGYGYTF.